The rows below give T cell receptor beta chains drawn from one sample of a study of shared clonotypes between healthy human individuals. Profiled with immunoSEQ multiplex PCR; TCRdb holds only in-frame clones, not every one. The sample shows about 2.4 million clones, around nine tenths of them seen only once. Material for sequencing was naive CD4+ T cells sorted from blood. The receptors derive from a man aged 18 to 30 in good health. CDR3s include the opening cysteine and the closing phenylalanine or tryptophan. Fields, in order: clone size, D gene, J gene, V gene, CDR3 DNA, CDR3 protein. A D gene is named only where the DNA matches it firmly. Clone size appears in some rows only: once, few, many, or a class for an expanded clone.

size: once
D: TRBD2
J: TRBJ2-6
V: TRBV6-5
DNA: TGTGCCAGCAGTTACCGGGGGGGTGCTGGGGCCAACGTCCTGACTTTC
CDR3: CASSYRGGAGANVLTF

size: .
D: .
J: TRBJ2-3
V: TRBV11-2
DNA: TGTGCCAGCAGCATCACAGGCGCCACAGATACGCAGTATTTT
CDR3: CASSITGATDTQYF

size: .
D: .
J: TRBJ1-1
V: TRBV7-2
DNA: TGTGCCAGCAGCTTAGTGACCCTCATTCGACTTAATGAAGCTTTCTTT
CDR3: CASSLVTLIRLNEAFF

size: .
D: TRBD1
J: TRBJ1-6
V: TRBV5-5
DNA: TGTGCCAGCAGCTTCGACTGGGACAGACTTAATTCACCCCTCCACTTT
CDR3: CASSFDWDRLNSPLHF

size: .
D: .
J: TRBJ1-6
V: TRBV5-4
DNA: TGTGCCAGCAGCTTCAGGGGCGAGGGGTCACCCCTCCACTTT
CDR3: CASSFRGEGSPLHF

size: .
D: TRBD1
J: TRBJ2-2
V: TRBV5-1
DNA: TGCGCCAGCAGCCTTCGACAGGGATGGGAGACCGGGGAGCTGTTTTTT
CDR3: CASSLRQGWETGELFF

size: few
D: TRBD1
J: TRBJ2-7
V: TRBV6-1
DNA: TGTGCCAGCAGTAAGGGACAGCTTTACGAGCAGTACTTC
CDR3: CASSKGQLYEQYF

size: once
D: TRBD1
J: TRBJ1-5
V: TRBV30
DNA: TGTGCCTGGAGTTTCAGACAGGGAGGCAATCAGCCCCAGCATTTT
CDR3: CAWSFRQGGNQPQHF

size: .
D: TRBD2
J: TRBJ2-1
V: TRBV5-4
DNA: TGTGCCAGCAGCCGGGAAGTAGCGGGCATATCCAATGAGCAGTTCTTC
CDR3: CASSREVAGISNEQFF

size: .
D: .
J: TRBJ2-7
V: TRBV9
DNA: TGTGCCAGCAGTCCGGGGAATGGCTACGAGCAGTACTTC
CDR3: CASSPGNGYEQYF

size: .
D: .
J: TRBJ2-3
V: TRBV2
DNA: TGTGCCAGCAGTGAAGGACATAGCACAGATACGCAGTATTTT
CDR3: CASSEGHSTDTQYF

size: .
D: TRBD1
J: TRBJ2-7
V: TRBV7-9
DNA: TGTGCCAGCAGGACCACAGGGGGCAGCTCCTACGAGCAGTACTTC
CDR3: CASRTTGGSSYEQYF

size: .
D: TRBD1
J: TRBJ2-3
V: TRBV5-1
DNA: TGCGCCAGCAGCGAAAGACAGGGTAGCACAGATACGCAGTATTTT
CDR3: CASSERQGSTDTQYF

size: once
D: TRBD2
J: TRBJ2-1
V: TRBV14
DNA: TGTGCCAGCAGCCCGGGGGGTGGTACTTACAATGAGCAGTTCTTC
CDR3: CASSPGGGTYNEQFF

size: .
D: .
J: TRBJ2-2
V: TRBV7-2
DNA: TGTGCCAGGGGGGGTCCCTGGCCCGGGGAGCTGTTTTTT
CDR3: CARGGPWPGELFF

size: .
D: .
J: TRBJ1-3
V: TRBV5-1
DNA: TGCGCCAGCAGCCCGGACTCAGGGGGAAACACCATATATTTT
CDR3: CASSPDSGGNTIYF

size: .
D: TRBD2
J: TRBJ2-7
V: TRBV6-6
DNA: TGTGCCAGCAGTTTTCTGGGCGGGGGAAGCTCCTACGAGCAGTACTTC
CDR3: CASSFLGGGSSYEQYF

size: .
D: .
J: TRBJ1-6
V: TRBV2
DNA: TGTGCCAGCAGTGAAGCCGCGCGGTCCGTGTCACCCCTCCACTTT
CDR3: CASSEAARSVSPLHF

size: .
D: .
J: TRBJ2-7
V: TRBV29-1
DNA: TGCAGCGTTCTAGCGTATGCATCTTCCTACGAGCAGTACTTC
CDR3: CSVLAYASSYEQYF

size: .
D: .
J: TRBJ2-7
V: TRBV27
DNA: TGTGCCAGCAGTGGCCCGGGTCAGGGGGGTTCCTACGAGCAGTACTTC
CDR3: CASSGPGQGGSYEQYF

size: .
D: .
J: TRBJ1-3
V: TRBV6-6
DNA: TGTGCCAGCAGTTCCCGGTCCCTCTCTGGAAACACCATATATTTT
CDR3: CASSSRSLSGNTIYF

size: .
D: TRBD2
J: TRBJ2-3
V: TRBV6-6
DNA: TGTGCCAGCAGAAGCGGGGGGGGCACAGATACGCAGTATTTT
CDR3: CASRSGGGTDTQYF

size: .
D: .
J: TRBJ2-5
V: TRBV12-5
DNA: TGTGCTAGTGGTATCAGGGGCGAGACCCAGTACTTC
CDR3: CASGIRGETQYF

size: once
D: .
J: TRBJ1-1
V: TRBV6-6
DNA: TGTGCCAGCAGTTACGGGACCTCGGGCACTGAAGCTTTCTTT
CDR3: CASSYGTSGTEAFF

size: .
D: .
J: TRBJ2-3
V: TRBV28
DNA: TGTGCCAGCAGTCCTACCATCACAGATACGCAGTATTTT
CDR3: CASSPTITDTQYF

size: .
D: .
J: TRBJ1-4
V: TRBV11-3
DNA: TGTGCCAGCAGCTTAGATAACGGGGCAGCAACTAATGAAAAACTGTTTTTT
CDR3: CASSLDNGAATNEKLFF

size: .
D: TRBD2
J: TRBJ2-1
V: TRBV11-2
DNA: TGTGCCAGCAGCTTGGACAGCGGGAGGGTTTACAATGAGCAGTTCTTC
CDR3: CASSLDSGRVYNEQFF

size: .
D: .
J: TRBJ2-7
V: TRBV11-2
DNA: TGTGCCAGCAGCTTATCGGGTATCTCCTACGAGCAGTACTTC
CDR3: CASSLSGISYEQYF

size: .
D: .
J: TRBJ1-4
V: TRBV10-3
DNA: TGTGCCATCAGTGAGTCACCGAGGGCTAATGAAAAACTGTTTTTT
CDR3: CAISESPRANEKLFF

size: .
D: .
J: TRBJ1-1
V: TRBV5-6
DNA: TGTGCCAGCAGATACCCGTGGGACGGGAACACTGAAGCTTTCTTT
CDR3: CASRYPWDGNTEAFF

size: .
D: .
J: TRBJ2-2
V: TRBV6-6
DNA: TGTGCCAGCAGCCACTCGGCCGGGGAGCTGTTTTTT
CDR3: CASSHSAGELFF

size: .
D: .
J: TRBJ1-1
V: TRBV2
DNA: TGTGCCAGCCGATCTGAGGTTGTCCGGGAGTATGAAGCTTTCTTT
CDR3: CASRSEVVREYEAFF

size: .
D: .
J: TRBJ1-3
V: TRBV2
DNA: TGTGCCAGCAGTGAAGGGGAGGGAAACACCATATATTTT
CDR3: CASSEGEGNTIYF

size: .
D: TRBD1
J: TRBJ2-5
V: TRBV4-1
DNA: TGCGCCAGCAGCCAGGCCGGGGGACAGGGCCGGACCCAGTACTTC
CDR3: CASSQAGGQGRTQYF

size: few
D: TRBD1
J: TRBJ1-4
V: TRBV4-3
DNA: TGCGCCAGCAGCCCCGGACAGGGGGCTAATGAAAAACTGTTTTTT
CDR3: CASSPGQGANEKLFF

size: .
D: TRBD1
J: TRBJ2-7
V: TRBV4-3
DNA: TGCGCCAGCAGCCTATACAGGGGCTACTCCTACGAGCAGTACTTC
CDR3: CASSLYRGYSYEQYF

size: .
D: TRBD1
J: TRBJ2-7
V: TRBV29-1
DNA: TGCAGCGTCCAAGGGGGCTTCTACGAGCAGTACTTC
CDR3: CSVQGGFYEQYF

size: .
D: .
J: TRBJ1-3
V: TRBV2
DNA: TGTGCCAGCAGTGGACCCGGGACTCCCAGTCTCTCTGGAAACACCATATATTTT
CDR3: CASSGPGTPSLSGNTIYF

size: few
D: TRBD1
J: TRBJ2-7
V: TRBV10-1
DNA: TGCGCCAGCAGTGGAGGACAGGGTGGTAACGAGCAGTACTTC
CDR3: CASSGGQGGNEQYF

size: .
D: TRBD2
J: TRBJ2-1
V: TRBV6-6
DNA: TGTGCCAGCAGTCCCGGGACTAGCGACTACAATGAGCAGTTCTTC
CDR3: CASSPGTSDYNEQFF

size: .
D: TRBD1
J: TRBJ1-2
V: TRBV2
DNA: TGTGCCAGCAGTGATGGGGGAACAGGGGGCTTCTCATATGGCTACACCTTC
CDR3: CASSDGGTGGFSYGYTF

size: once
D: TRBD1
J: TRBJ1-1
V: TRBV7-9
DNA: TGTGCCAGCAGCTTACAACAGGGGGGTAGGAACACTGAAGCTTTCTTT
CDR3: CASSLQQGGRNTEAFF

size: .
D: .
J: TRBJ1-3
V: TRBV6-6
DNA: TGTGCCAGCAGCCGACAGGTACCCTCTGGAAACACCATATATTTT
CDR3: CASSRQVPSGNTIYF